These T cell receptor beta chains were read from a single sample in a study of cytomegalovirus exposure and HLA in healthy donors. TCRdb keeps only in-frame clones here, not all; method: immunoSEQ multiplex PCR. The table records approximately 91,000 clones, 60% to 75% of them present only once. The sample comprised PBMCs. All receptors come from a female donor in good health and CMV-seronegative. Each CDR3 is given with its conserved first and last residue. Each record gives: CDR3 length, clone size, J gene, D gene, V gene, CDR3 DNA, CDR3 protein. A D gene is named only where the DNA matches it firmly. The size field is filled for only some rows; it gives once, few, many or a size class.

>15|.|TRBJ1-1|.|TRBV9
TGTGCCAGCAGCGTAGGGGGGGGCGGGGGCACTGAAGCTTTCTTT
CASSVGGGGGTEAFF
>16|.|TRBJ2-6|TRBD1|TRBV30
TGTGCCTGGCACGGACAGGAACACTCTGGGGCCAACGTCCTGACTTTC
CAWHGQEHSGANVLTF
>16|few|TRBJ2-4|TRBD2|TRBV15
TGTGCCACCAGCAGAGATCCGGGACTAGGTTATGACATTCAGTACTTC
CATSRDPGLGYDIQYF
>14|.|TRBJ1-4|.|TRBV19
TGTGCCAGTAGTATAGGGGCGAAAAATGAAAAACTGTTTTTT
CASSIGAKNEKLFF
>15|.|TRBJ1-1|.|TRBV1
TGCACCAGCAGCCATCAGGGGCAGGGGTGGGTTGAAGCTTTCTTT
CTSSHQGQGWVEAFF
>13|.|TRBJ2-3|TRBD2|TRBV7-9
TGTGCCAGCGGAGCGGGGAGCACAGATACGCAGTATTTT
CASGAGSTDTQYF
>18|.|TRBJ2-1|TRBD1|TRBV25-1
TGTGCCATCAGTGAATATCGGCGGACAGGGAAGTCCTACAATGAGCAGTTCTTC
CAISEYRRTGKSYNEQFF
>14|.|TRBJ2-3|.|TRBV9
TGTGCCAGCAGCGTGGGACTCCACACAGATACGCAGTATTTT
CASSVGLHTDTQYF
>15|.|TRBJ2-7|TRBD1|TRBV18
TGTGCCAGCTCACCACTAGACAGGGGAGTAAACGAGCAGTACTTC
CASSPLDRGVNEQYF
>12|.|TRBJ1-1|.|TRBV27
TGTGCCAGCAGTTTATCAGGAGGGGAAGCTTTCTTT
CASSLSGGEAFF
>13|.|TRBJ1-1|TRBD1|TRBV6-5
TGTGCCAGCAGTCCTGACAGGGGGACTGAAGCTTTCTTT
CASSPDRGTEAFF
>18|.|TRBJ1-2|.|TRBV7-2
TGTGCCAGCAGCTTAAATTACCCGACCGGGACACGGACTGGAGGCTACACCTTC
CASSLNYPTGTRTGGYTF
>12|.|TRBJ2-7|.|TRBV7-9
TGTGCCAGCAGCTTAGACTACCACGAGCAGTACTTC
CASSLDYHEQYF
>14|few|TRBJ1-3|.|TRBV9
TGTGCCAGCAGCTCGCAGGGTGCTGGAAACACCATATATTTT
CASSSQGAGNTIYF
>18|.|TRBJ2-3|TRBD2|TRBV5-1
TGCGCCATCAGCTTCGGGACTAGCGGGGCCCTTGGCACAGATACGCAGTATTTT
CAISFGTSGALGTDTQYF
>12|once|TRBJ1-2|.|TRBV19
TGTGCCAGTACTGGGGGGGCTAGGGGCTACACCTTC
CASTGGARGYTF
>14|.|TRBJ2-5|.|TRBV7-9
TGTGCCAGCAGCTTAGGTGGCTGGGCAGAGACCCAGTACTTC
CASSLGGWAETQYF
>14|.|TRBJ2-7|.|TRBV5-5
TGTGCCAGCAGCTTCCGAAGGACAGAGAACGAGCAGTACTTC
CASSFRRTENEQYF
>15|few|TRBJ2-2|TRBD2|TRBV23-1
TGCGCCAGCAGTCAATCGGGACTAGACACCGGGGAGCTGTTTTTT
CASSQSGLDTGELFF
>13|.|TRBJ1-1|.|TRBV7-9
TGTGCCAGCAGCTCTCAGGGTCTCACTGAAGCTTTCTTT
CASSSQGLTEAFF
>12|.|TRBJ2-1|TRBD2|TRBV30
TGTGCCTGGACTAGCGGGAACAATGAGCAGTTCTTC
CAWTSGNNEQFF
>12|.|TRBJ2-5|.|TRBV29-1
TGCAGCGGGGGGCGGCAGCAAGAGACCCAGTACTTC
CSGGRQQETQYF
>14|.|TRBJ2-7|TRBD1|TRBV28
TGTGCCAGCAGTTCGACAGGGGGCTCCTACGAGCAGTACTTC
CASSSTGGSYEQYF
>14|.|TRBJ1-5|.|TRBV11-2
TGTGCCAGCAGCGACGGGGTCTCCAATCAGCCCCAGCATTTT
CASSDGVSNQPQHF
>15|.|TRBJ2-6|TRBD1|TRBV25-1
TGTGCCAGCAGGGAAACAGGGGCTGGGGCCAACGTCCTGACTTTC
CASRETGAGANVLTF
>13|.|TRBJ2-1|.|TRBV10-3
TGTGCCATCAGTGAGTCGTGGAGTGGTGAGCAGTTCTTC
CAISESWSGEQFF